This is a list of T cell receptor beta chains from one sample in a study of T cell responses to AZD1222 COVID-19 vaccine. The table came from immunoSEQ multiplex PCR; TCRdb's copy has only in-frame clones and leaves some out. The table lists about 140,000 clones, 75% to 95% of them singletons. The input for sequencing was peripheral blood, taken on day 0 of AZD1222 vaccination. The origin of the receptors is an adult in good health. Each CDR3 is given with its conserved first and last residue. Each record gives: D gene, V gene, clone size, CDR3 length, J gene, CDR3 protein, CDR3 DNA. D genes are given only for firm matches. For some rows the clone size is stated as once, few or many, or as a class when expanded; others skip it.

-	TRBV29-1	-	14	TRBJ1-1	CSVESDRKNTEAFF	TGCAGCGTTGAATCCGACAGGAAGAACACTGAAGCTTTCTTT
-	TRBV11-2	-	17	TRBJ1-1	CASSLAPQAVRNTEAFF	TGTGCCAGCAGCTTAGCCCCGCAGGCAGTTCGGAACACTGAAGCTTTCTTT
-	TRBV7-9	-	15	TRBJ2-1	CASSLGAGDYNEQFF	TGTGCCAGCAGCTTAGGGGCCGGGGACTACAATGAGCAGTTCTTC
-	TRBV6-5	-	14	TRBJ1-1	CASTQSRGSTEAFF	TGTGCCAGCACCCAATCCCGAGGGAGCACTGAAGCTTTCTTT
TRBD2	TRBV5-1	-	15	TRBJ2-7	CASSLGTSIAYEQYF	TGCGCCAGCAGCTTGGGGACTAGCATAGCCTACGAGCAGTACTTC
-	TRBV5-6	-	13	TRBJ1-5	CASSLGSGQPQHF	TGTGCCAGCAGCTTGGGTTCGGGCCAGCCCCAGCATTTT
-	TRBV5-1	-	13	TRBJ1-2	CASSFDIDYGYTF	TGCGCCAGCAGCTTCGACATAGACTATGGCTACACCTTC
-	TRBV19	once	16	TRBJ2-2	CASSKQGTSFGGELFF	TGTGCCAGTAGCAAACAGGGGACTAGTTTTGGCGGGGAGCTGTTTTTT
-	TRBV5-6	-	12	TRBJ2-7	CASSVYSVEQYF	TGTGCCAGCAGCGTGTACAGTGTGGAGCAGTACTTC
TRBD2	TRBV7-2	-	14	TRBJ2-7	CASSLGAGVDEQYF	TGTGCCAGCAGCTTAGGGGCGGGAGTAGACGAGCAGTACTTC
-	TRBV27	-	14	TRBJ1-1	CASRPGQLNTEAFF	TGTGCCAGCAGGCCCGGACAGCTGAACACTGAAGCTTTCTTT
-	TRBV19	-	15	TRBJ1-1	CASTPRGRANTEAFF	TGTGCCAGTACCCCACGGGGGAGGGCGAACACTGAAGCTTTCTTT
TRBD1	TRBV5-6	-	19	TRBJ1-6	CASSYGQGAFSSYNSPLHF	TGTGCCAGCAGCTACGGACAGGGAGCCTTTAGCTCCTATAATTCACCCCTCCACTTT
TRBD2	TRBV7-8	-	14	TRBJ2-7	CASSPVRGDYEQYF	TGTGCCAGCAGCCCCGTCCGGGGGGATTACGAGCAGTACTTC
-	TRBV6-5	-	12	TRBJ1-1	CASSRGNTEAFF	TGTGCCAGCAGTAGAGGGAACACTGAAGCTTTCTTT
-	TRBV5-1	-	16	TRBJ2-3	CASSLAARSGTDTQYF	TGCGCCAGCAGCTTGGCCGCGCGCTCCGGGACAGATACGCAGTATTTT
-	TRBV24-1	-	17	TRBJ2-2	CATSDSAPALNTGELFF	TGTGCCACCAGTGATTCGGCTCCGGCCCTGAACACCGGGGAGCTGTTTTTT
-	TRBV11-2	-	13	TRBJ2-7	CASSFGPLYEQYF	TGTGCCAGCAGCTTCGGACCCCTCTACGAGCAGTACTTC
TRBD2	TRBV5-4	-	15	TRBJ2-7	CASSPTSGTSSEQYF	TGTGCCAGCAGCCCCACATCCGGGACTAGCAGCGAGCAGTACTTC
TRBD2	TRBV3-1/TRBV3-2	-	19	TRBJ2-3	CASSQRPTTSGVSTDTQYF	TGTGCCAGCAGCCAACGCCCCACTACTAGCGGGGTGAGCACAGATACGCAGTATTTT
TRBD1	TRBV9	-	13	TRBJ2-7	CAEGQGAWYEQYF	TGTGCCGAAGGGCAGGGGGCATGGTACGAGCAGTACTTC
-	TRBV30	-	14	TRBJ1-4	CAWGRVRANEKLFF	TGTGCCTGGGGAAGGGTGAGGGCTAATGAAAAACTGTTTTTT
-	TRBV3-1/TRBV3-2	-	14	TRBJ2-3	CASSQIGGTDTQYF	TGTGCCAGCAGCCAGATCGGGGGCACAGATACGCAGTATTTT